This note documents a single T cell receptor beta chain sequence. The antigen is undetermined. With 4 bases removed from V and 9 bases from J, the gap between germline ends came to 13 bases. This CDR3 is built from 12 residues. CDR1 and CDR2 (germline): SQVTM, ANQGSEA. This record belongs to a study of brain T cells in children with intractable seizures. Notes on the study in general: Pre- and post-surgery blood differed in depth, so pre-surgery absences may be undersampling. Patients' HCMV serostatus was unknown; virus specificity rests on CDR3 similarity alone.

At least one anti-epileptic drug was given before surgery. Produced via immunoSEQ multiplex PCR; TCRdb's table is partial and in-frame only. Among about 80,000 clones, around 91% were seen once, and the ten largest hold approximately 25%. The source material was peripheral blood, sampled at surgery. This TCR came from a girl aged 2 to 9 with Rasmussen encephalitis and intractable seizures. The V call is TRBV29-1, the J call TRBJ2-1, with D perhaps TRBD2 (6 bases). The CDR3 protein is CSVGTSRSEQFF. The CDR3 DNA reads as TGCAGCGTTGGAACTAGCCGGAGTGAGCAGTTCTTC.